Presented here are 14 T cell receptor beta chains from one specimen sequenced in a study of T cell changes during pregnancy in multiple sclerosis. Profiled with immunoSEQ multiplex PCR; TCRdb holds only in-frame clones, not every one. The sample lists about 75,000 clones, approximately 93% occurring once. The sequenced sample was CD4+ T cells from peripheral blood mononuclear cells, obtained after pregnancy. Source of these receptors: a female donor with multiple sclerosis, enrolled in a pregnancy study.

The chain couples TRBV7-2 to TRBJ1-4; the D is unclear. The CDR3 contains 14 residues. The V end was cut by 2 bases, the J end by 8 bases, with 12 bases between. Germline V lookup: CDR1 SGHTA, CDR2 FQGNSA. CDR3 in amino acids: CASSLQLPGEKLFF. CDR3 nucleotide sequence: TGTGCCAGCAGCTTACAACTCCCGGGGGAAAAACTGTTTTTT. Variable domain in full (rest from reference TRBV7-2 and TRBJ1-4): GAGVSQSPSNKVTEKGKDVELRCDPISGHTALYWYRQSLGQGLEFLIYFQGNSAPDKSGLPSDRFSAERTGGSVSTLTIQRTQQEDSAVYLCASSLQLPGEKLFFGSGTQLSVL.

This clone was observed a single time. The J gene is TRBJ2-3, the V gene TRBV30; TRBD2 aligns across 8 bases. Germline V gives CDR1 GTSNPN, CDR2 SVGIG (reference sequence). Trimming took 0 bases from V and 0 from J; bases not matched to a gene: 5. The CDR3 length is 16 residues. The DNA for the CDR3 is TGTGCCTGGAGTGTAACAGCGGGAGCGAGCACAGATACGCAGTATTTT. The encoded protein is CAWSVTAGASTDTQYF.

The gene calls are TRBV19 and TRBJ2-5, with D tentatively TRBD2 (6 bases). This CDR3 has 15 residues. Germline values: CDR1 LNHDA, CDR2 SQIVND (reference sequence). V lost 1 base and J lost 1, with 10 bases in between. CDR3 region: CASSIVPGLQETQYF. The DNA of the CDR3 is TGTGCCAGTAGTATAGTTCCGGGACTCCAAGAGACCCAGTACTTC.

The genes are TRBV7-2 and TRBJ2-5; possibly TRBD2 for D (5 bases). CDR3 length: 14 residues. The V and J ends lost 5 bases and 3 bases respectively, with 13 bases between them. CDR1 is SGHTA, CDR2 FQGNSA, per germline. This CDR3 is CASSILGIEETQYF. The CDR3 nucleotides read TGTGCCAGCAGCATACTAGGAATTGAAGAGACCCAGTACTTC.

CDR3 in DNA: TGTGCCAGCAGTTCAAGGTTTGGGAGATACACAGATACGCAGTATTTT. Its translation: CASSSRFGRYTDTQYF. V usage is TRBV27 and J usage is TRBJ2-3; weak D call: TRBD2 (5 bases). The CDR3 has 16 amino acids. V lost 4 bases and J lost 2, with 16 bases in between. The germline gives CDR1 MNHEY, CDR2 SMNVEV (reference sequence).

The rearrangement links TRBV29-1 to TRBJ2-1, with D possibly TRBD2 on 5 matching bases. The CDR3 spans 15 residues. CDR1 and CDR2 (germline): SQVTM, ANQGSEA. Deletions cut 1 base from V and 3 bases from J, with 13 bases between. This CDR3 reads CSVEAVEGFYNEQFF. The CDR3 DNA reads as TGCAGCGTTGAAGCGGTAGAGGGATTCTACAATGAGCAGTTCTTC.

This clone was observed a single time. CDR3 nucleotide sequence: TGCGCCAGCAGCCCGGACAGGGCCTCTGGGGCCAACGTCCTGACTTTC. Amino acids: CASSPDRASGANVLTF. V and J are TRBV5-1 and TRBJ2-6, with 8 bases that match TRBD1. The V gene end was trimmed by 4 bases and the J gene end by 0 bases; junction bases not matched to a gene: 3. The CDR3 contains 16 residues. Germline loops: CDR1 SGHRS, CDR2 YFSETQ.

This CDR3 is CASSLQLGGLETQYF. CDR3 in DNA: TGTGCCAGCAGCCTCCAATTAGGGGGCTTAGAGACCCAGTACTTC. The chain combines TRBV6-5 with TRBJ2-5, with 7 nucleotides matching TRBD1. Looked up from germline, CDR1 is MNHEY and CDR2 is SVGAGI. The V segment lost 6 bases and the J segment 4 bases; nucleotides outside the gene matches: 11. The CDR3 is 15 residues long.

The rearrangement uses TRBV28 and TRBJ2-5; TRBD2 might be the D (6 bases). This CDR3 has 17 residues. The V end lost 4 bases, the J end lost 7 bases, and 25 bases lay between the germline ends. Per germline, CDR1 MDHEN and CDR2 SYDVKM. In DNA, the CDR3 is TGTGCCAGCAGTTCAGGTTTTGGTAGCGGAAGCCTCCGGACCCAGTACTTC. This gives the protein CASSSGFGSGSLRTQYF.

The chain is built from TRBV6-5 and TRBJ2-7, with 7 bases identical to TRBD1. The CDR3 contains 14 residues. V dropped 6 bases and J dropped 2; count of bases not matched to a gene: 7. Germline V gene lookup returns CDR1 MNHEY and CDR2 SVGAGI. The CDR3 DNA sequence: TGTGCCAGCAGACCCCCGACAGGGACCTACGAGCAGTACTTC. Translated: CASRPPTGTYEQYF.

The sample holds one count of this clone. This rearrangement joins TRBV5-1 to TRBJ2-5; D is perhaps TRBD1 (6 bases). The ends were cut back, 0 bases at V and 1 base at J, with 10 bases in the middle. The CDR3 is 15 residues long. The germline CDR1 and CDR2 sequences are SGHRS and YFSETQ. The CDR3 region has the DNA TGCGCCAGCAGCTTGGGACAGGAGCTCCAAGAGACCCAGTACTTC. Amino acids: CASSLGQELQETQYF.

This chain links TRBV4-1 with TRBJ1-4; 12 positions match TRBD1. The junction had 4 bases not matched to a gene; V was cut back by 5 bases and J by 6 bases. The CDR3 length is 15 residues. The germline gives CDR1 MGHRA, CDR2 YSYEKL. The CDR3 spells CASSYWDRGHEKLFF. The CDR3 DNA reads as TGCGCCAGCAGCTATTGGGACAGGGGGCATGAAAAACTGTTTTTT.

This chain uses TRBV5-1 with TRBJ2-7; 8 bases are a match to TRBD1. The CDR3 contains 15 residues. Unmatched junction bases numbered 8, after V lost 0 bases and J lost 6 bases. The V gene's germline CDR1 is SGHRS and CDR2 YFSETQ. CDR3: CASSLDGRGQSEQYF. The DNA for the CDR3 is TGCGCCAGCAGCTTGGATGGCAGGGGGCAGTCCGAGCAGTACTTC.

This chain connects TRBV11-2 to TRBJ2-7, with 12 bases that match TRBD2. CDR1 is SGHAT and CDR2 is FQNNGV in the germline V gene. The length of the CDR3 is 15 residues. After removal of 3 bases from V and 7 bases from J, the junction contained 7 bases not matched to a gene. This CDR3 reads CASSFRGLAGGEQYF. The CDR3 bases are TGTGCCAGCAGCTTCCGGGGACTAGCGGGTGGGGAGCAGTACTTC.